The rows below give T cell receptor beta chains drawn from one sample of a study of graft-versus-host responses after intestinal transplantation. Their specific antigens are unknown. TCRdb keeps only in-frame clones here, not all; method: immunoSEQ multiplex PCR. Here the sample spans about 110,000 clones, around 94% being singletons. The specimen was unstimulated CD4+ T cells sorted from spleen or lymph node cells, collected before transplant. Receptor source: a human donor who was the organ donor for an intestinal transplant. The CDR3 runs from the conserved cysteine through the conserved F or W. A D gene is named only where the DNA matches it firmly. Size is omitted from some rows. Given values are once, few, many or a class for expanded clones.

d_gene: -; v_gene: TRBV6-4; len: 13; j_gene: TRBJ2-3; abundance: -; CDR3nt: TGTGCCAGCAGTGCCTATAGCCGCGATACGCAGTATTTT; CDR3aa: CASSAYSRDTQYF
d_gene: TRBD2; v_gene: TRBV28; len: 16; j_gene: TRBJ2-7; abundance: -; CDR3nt: TGTGCCAGCAGTTCACCCCAGCGGGAGGGCCGACTCGAGCAGTACTTC; CDR3aa: CASSSPQREGRLEQYF
d_gene: -; v_gene: TRBV7-9; len: 14; j_gene: TRBJ1-2; abundance: -; CDR3nt: TGTGCCAGCAGATTAGGGGCAGGCCTCTATGGCTACACCTTC; CDR3aa: CASRLGAGLYGYTF
d_gene: TRBD2; v_gene: TRBV5-4; len: 14; j_gene: TRBJ2-5; abundance: once; CDR3nt: TGTGCCAGCAGTCTCACTAGCGCACAAGAGACCCAGTACTTC; CDR3aa: CASSLTSAQETQYF
d_gene: -; v_gene: TRBV5-1; len: 16; j_gene: TRBJ2-2; abundance: -; CDR3nt: TGCGCCAGCAGCTTGGTCGGGGTACTCGACACCGGGGAGCTGTTTTTT; CDR3aa: CASSLVGVLDTGELFF
d_gene: -; v_gene: TRBV2; len: 16; j_gene: TRBJ2-1; abundance: -; CDR3nt: TGTGCCAGCAGGGAAGGGGGGCTCCCTACCTACAATGAGCAGTTCTTC; CDR3aa: CASREGGLPTYNEQFF
d_gene: -; v_gene: TRBV2; len: 14; j_gene: TRBJ2-7; abundance: -; CDR3nt: TGTGCCAGCAGTGAAGTGGCCAGGGGATACGAGCAGTACTTC; CDR3aa: CASSEVARGYEQYF
d_gene: TRBD2; v_gene: TRBV5-4; len: 16; j_gene: TRBJ2-7; abundance: -; CDR3nt: TGTGCCAGCAGCTTGGGGACCGGGGGGGCTCTCCACGAGCAGTACTTC; CDR3aa: CASSLGTGGALHEQYF
d_gene: -; v_gene: TRBV10-1; len: 14; j_gene: TRBJ2-3; abundance: -; CDR3nt: TGCGCCAGCGGACCCGGGACCTCCACAGATACGCAGTATTTT; CDR3aa: CASGPGTSTDTQYF
d_gene: TRBD2; v_gene: TRBV19; len: 13; j_gene: TRBJ2-2; abundance: -; CDR3nt: TGTGCCAGTAGTATCCGCGATCCGGGGGGGCTGTTTTTT; CDR3aa: CASSIRDPGGLFF
d_gene: TRBD1; v_gene: TRBV6-5; len: 14; j_gene: TRBJ1-2; abundance: -; CDR3nt: TGTGCCAGCAGTTATCGGACAGGGCGATATGGCTACACCTTC; CDR3aa: CASSYRTGRYGYTF
d_gene: -; v_gene: TRBV18; len: 15; j_gene: TRBJ2-5; abundance: -; CDR3nt: TGTGCCAGCTCACCGAGACAGGAATCGGGGGAGACCCAGTACTTC; CDR3aa: CASSPRQESGETQYF
d_gene: -; v_gene: TRBV7-8; len: 15; j_gene: TRBJ1-1; abundance: -; CDR3nt: TGTGCCAGCAGCGGCCCGGGGGGGGTAGGAACTGAAGCTTTCTTT; CDR3aa: CASSGPGGVGTEAFF
d_gene: -; v_gene: TRBV21-1; len: 15; j_gene: TRBJ1-4; abundance: -; CDR3nt: TGTGCCAGAGGGGGGCCAGATGCAACTAATGAAAAACTGTTTTTT; CDR3aa: CARGGPDATNEKLFF